The clone carrying this T cell receptor (beta chain) was observed many times. Antigen unknown. V was pared by 2 bases and J by 8 bases, with 14 bases between. Germline V CDR1 and CDR2: MGHRA, YSYEKL. This CDR3 is built from 14 residues. This sample stems from a study of identical twins. A universal primer site was created by template switching, with the cDNA bearing unique molecular identifiers. TCRdb itself ran the 5' RACE reads through MiXCR, one entry per CDR3 protein. The sample holds about 240,000 distinct CDR3 sequences, about 11% seen once. Only healthy Caucasians were included as donors. Study findings and constraints: Beta out-of-frame twin sharing showed a weaker excess. Modelling underestimated the level of out-of-frame TCR alpha sharing observed in monozygotic twins.

This chain connects TRBV4-1 to TRBJ2-3, with D possibly called TRBD1 or TRBD2 (5 bases each). The sequencing input was memory T cells sorted from blood. The clonotype was recovered from a man in his forties or fifties in good health. The CDR3 DNA is TGCGCCAGCAGCCAAAGGGGAGTTTGGGTTACGCAGTATTTT. It yields the protein CASSQRGVWVTQYF.